Each of the 2 T cell receptor beta chains below was sequenced from the same sample in a study of identical twins. TCRdb fed the 5' RACE reads into MiXCR, producing one record per CDR3 protein. The data contain roughly 1,500,000 distinct CDR3 sequences, 32% of them seen just once; the ten biggest clones take up roughly 0.3%. Source material: cord blood. The receptors originated from a newborn girl in good health.

This rearrangement joins TRBV27 to TRBJ2-3; TRBD2 agrees at 13 bases. The V and J ends lost 7 bases and 2 bases, in that order; junction bases with no gene match: 9. The germline V gene encodes CDR1 MNHEY and CDR2 SMNVEV (reference sequence). There are 17 residues in the CDR3. CDR3 nucleotide sequence: TGTGCCAGCACCGCTGGGGGACTAGCGGGGCACACAGATACGCAGTATTTT. It is translated as CASTAGGLAGHTDTQYF.

This clonotype was detected many times. The rearrangement joins TRBV10-3 to TRBJ2-3; maybe TRBD1 (5 bases). The germline V gene encodes CDR1 ENHRY and CDR2 SYGVKD. The CDR3 contains 13 residues. The ends were cut back, 3 bases at V and 3 bases at J, with 7 bases in the middle. The CDR3 reads CAISDQGTDTQYF. DNA of the CDR3: TGTGCCATCAGTGATCAGGGAACAGATACGCAGTATTTT.